A selection of T cell receptor beta chains follows, all from one sample in a study of early T cells in non-severe SARS-CoV-2 infection. TCRdb reprocessed the 5' RACE reads with MiXCR, giving one entry per CDR3 protein. The repertoire includes about 59,000 distinct CDR3 sequences, roughly 13% of them detected once, and about 9.3% sits in the top ten. Material: whole blood, obtained at baseline. Receptor source: an adult who was a healthcare worker with PCR-confirmed SARS-CoV-2 infection or an uninfected control (not recorded which). Both conserved end residues are trimmed from each CDR3. Fields, in order: V gene, J gene, CDR3 protein.

>TRBV9|TRBJ1-4
ASSARTGNEKLF
>TRBV29-1|TRBJ1-1
SVVRGRAF
>TRBV19|TRBJ2-6
ASTATISGSGANVLT
>TRBV12-3/TRBV12-4|TRBJ2-3
ASSLTQSTDTQY
>TRBV20-1|TRBJ2-4
SARVPGTSGAHIQY
>TRBV28|TRBJ1-3
ASSPLLTGTFGNTIY
>TRBV7-9|TRBJ1-6
ASSLAPGQFNSPLH
>TRBV19|TRBJ1-5
ASLDRGNQPQH
>TRBV5-1|TRBJ2-4
ASKDPGKNIQY
>TRBV6-5|TRBJ2-3
ASTTLSGGSHNTQY
>TRBV10-1|TRBJ2-5
ASSESELKLAEQETQY
>TRBV5-1|TRBJ2-2
ASSLGASGNTGELF
>TRBV6-5|TRBJ2-7
ASSFDREQY
>TRBV4-2|TRBJ2-4
ASSQEDPKNIQY
>TRBV5-1|TRBJ1-1
ACRSGDVLNTEAF
>TRBV29-1|TRBJ2-1
SVISGRGEQF
>TRBV6-1|TRBJ2-3
ASSERRVIGTDTQY
>TRBV7-2|TRBJ2-7
ASTSGTHSYEQY
>TRBV29-1|TRBJ1-2
SGDAGIYGYT
>TRBV12-3/TRBV12-4|TRBJ1-1
ASSLATRHYTEAF
>TRBV2|TRBJ2-1
ASRMGRGNEQF
>TRBV9|TRBJ2-3
ASSARAEDTQY
>TRBV11-1|TRBJ2-7
ASSLDAVRPSVEQY
>TRBV7-2|TRBJ2-7
ASSLNHYEQY
>TRBV12-3/TRBV12-4|TRBJ1-2
ASSSWTGGYGYT
>TRBV7-8|TRBJ1-1
ASSSETGGQEAF
>TRBV24-1|TRBJ2-7
ATSDPTGTGGDEQY
>TRBV2|TRBJ2-7
ASSVPMTGTDYEQY
>TRBV9|TRBJ1-1
ASSVAGWGRTEAF
>TRBV5-4|TRBJ1-4
ASSFEGLQGEKLF
>TRBV29-1|TRBJ2-7
SVEDPEGAGQEQY
>TRBV7-8|TRBJ2-1
ASSRMLPGVEQF
>TRBV7-9|TRBJ2-7
ASSPRDRGGEQY
>TRBV30|TRBJ2-1
AWRGSGRGYEQF
>TRBV4-2|TRBJ2-5
ASSQVAGGQETQY
>TRBV6-6|TRBJ1-5
ASSYSGFRQPQH
>TRBV28|TRBJ2-7
ASSLTGGPNEQY
>TRBV29-1|TRBJ1-4
SVDEDEKLF
>TRBV25-1|TRBJ1-1
ASSLQGHTEAF
>TRBV9|TRBJ2-5
ASSASDREEEETQY
>TRBV7-9|TRBJ2-1
ASSPFRGRGNEQF
>TRBV2|TRBJ1-6
ASSGNSNSPLH
>TRBV2|TRBJ1-6
ASTLPGQNNSPLH
>TRBV6-2/TRBV6-3|TRBJ1-1
ASSYGAEAF
>TRBV28|TRBJ2-3
ASSRGGAGTDTQY
>TRBV7-2|TRBJ2-3
ASSLEVGATDTQY
>TRBV29-1|TRBJ1-2
SVGTTERYGYT
>TRBV5-1|TRBJ2-2
ASSLYGDTGELF
>TRBV2|TRBJ1-5
ASSTYIVGQPQH
>TRBV10-1|TRBJ1-1
ASSPGTGSTEAF
>TRBV11-3|TRBJ2-2
ASSARLMGTGELF
>TRBV27|TRBJ1-5
ASSSLGHGNQPQH
>TRBV27|TRBJ2-7
ASSRGARGYEQY
>TRBV2|TRBJ2-3
ASSRQGTEADTQY
>TRBV25-1|TRBJ1-2
ASKGQLKEGYT
>TRBV11-2|TRBJ2-1
ASPDAPGNDFEQF
>TRBV20-1|TRBJ2-7
SARVASSYEQY